This T cell receptor (beta chain) was identified in a study of post-analysis software for immune sequencing data. The overall study: Disease courses included relapsing-remitting, secondary progressive and progressive-relapsing multiple sclerosis. Study-wide results and limits: In patients, about 5 TRBV segments were more frequent than in controls, with TRBV5-6, TRBV5-1 and TRBV20-1 among them. Compared against controls, patients with multiple sclerosis displayed significantly lower normalized Chao1 diversity.

The authors incorporated unique molecular identifiers into the TCR beta cDNA libraries. TCRdb re-derived calls from the PCR reads in MiXCR, one entry per CDR3 protein. The sample records about 820,000 distinct CDR3 sequences, approximately 57% being singletons. The CDR3 has 14 residues. Germline values: CDR1 SGHTA, CDR2 FQGNSA. Between the trimmed V and J ends, which lost 2 bases and 1 base, there was a span of 6 bases. This clonotype was observed a handful of times. Its antigen is not known. Sequenced material: blood. The J gene is TRBJ2-1, the V gene TRBV7-2; D unresolved. The source of this sequence is a girl aged 5-17 years with multiple sclerosis. CDR3 residues: CASSLMGSYNEQFF. The CDR3 coding sequence is TGTGCCAGCAGCTTAATGGGGTCCTACAATGAGCAGTTCTTC.